This T cell receptor beta chain came from a study of technical replicates of blood from several donors. CDR1 and CDR2 (germline): SGHRS, YFSETQ. After removal of 1 base from V and 6 bases from J, the junction contained 6 bases not matched to a gene. The CDR3 is 16 residues long. The protocol was immunoSEQ multiplex PCR, while the TCRdb copy is restricted to in-frame clones and leaves out a portion. The sample has some 87,000 clones; approximately 93% are singletons. The chain recombines TRBV5-1 with TRBJ2-1; 11 bases are shared with TRBD2. The origin of this receptor is a human donor in good health. The source material was T cells isolated from PBMCs. The CDR3 here is CASSLTSGSRFNEQFF. DNA of the CDR3: TGCGCCAGCAGCTTGACTAGCGGGAGCCGGTTCAATGAGCAGTTCTTC.